This TCR beta chain was recovered during a study of blood T cell repertoires in COVID-19. Study overall: The analysed material was cDNA or gDNA that came from T cells, B-cell-depleted T cells, or PBMCs.

Patients of the Seattle cohort, enrolled during active infection, were followed longitudinally. Methods used by the authors: Reference gene primer amplification gave estimated nucleated cell counts. Sequencing used immunoSEQ multiplex PCR; TCRdb keeps in-frame clones, though not all of them. V, J and clone size are taken as reported in that table, and D and trimming were inferred from the DNA itself. The sample carries 150,000 or so clones, 82% recorded once. The sample was peripheral blood. The receptor was derived from a woman in her 40s with COVID-19, enrolled during active disease.

CDR3 residues: CATSGSTGANVLTF. The CDR3 DNA reads as TGTGCCACCAGCGGGAGTACTGGGGCCAACGTCCTGACTTTC. The V and J genes are TRBV24-1 and TRBJ2-6; TRBD2 might be the D (6 bases). Germline V CDR1 and CDR2: KGHDR, SFDVKD. Trimming removed 7 bases at V and 2 bases at J, with 8 bases between. The CDR3 runs 14 residues.